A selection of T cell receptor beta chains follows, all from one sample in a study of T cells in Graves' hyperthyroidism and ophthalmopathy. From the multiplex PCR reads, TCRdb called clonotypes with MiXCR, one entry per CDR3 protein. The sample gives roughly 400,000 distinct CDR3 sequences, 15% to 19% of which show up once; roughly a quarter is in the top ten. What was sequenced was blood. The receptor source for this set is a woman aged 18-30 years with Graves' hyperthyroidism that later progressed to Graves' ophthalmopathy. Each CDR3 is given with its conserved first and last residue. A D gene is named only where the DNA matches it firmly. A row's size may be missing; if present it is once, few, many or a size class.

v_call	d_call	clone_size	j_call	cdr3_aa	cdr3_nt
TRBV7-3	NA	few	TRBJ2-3	CASSLGVLRRELTDTQYF	TGTGCCAGCAGCTTGGGTGTTCTGAGGCGGGAACTCACAGATACGCAGTATTTT
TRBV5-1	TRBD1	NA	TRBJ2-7	CASSLGATGMGYEQYF	TGCGCCAGCAGCTTGGGAGCGACAGGGATGGGCTACGAGCAGTACTTC
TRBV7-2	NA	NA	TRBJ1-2	CASRAWTVEVNGYTF	TGTGCCAGCAGGGCCTGGACTGTTGAAGTCAATGGCTACACCTTC
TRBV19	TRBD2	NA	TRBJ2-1	CASSIDRRLAGGPRHNEQFF	TGTGCCAGTAGTATAGATAGGCGGCTAGCGGGAGGGCCTCGCCACAATGAGCAGTTCTTC
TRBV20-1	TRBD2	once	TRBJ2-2	CSAKGRAGGITGELFF	TGCAGTGCTAAAGGGCGAGCGGGAGGGATAACCGGGGAGCTGTTTTTT
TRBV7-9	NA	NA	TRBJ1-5	CASSSLWDNHQPQHF	TGTGCCAGCAGCTCATTGTGGGACAACCATCAGCCCCAGCATTTT
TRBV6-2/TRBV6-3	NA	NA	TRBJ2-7	CASSFGFGLPITYEQYF	TGTGCCAGCAGTTTCGGGTTCGGACTACCGATTACCTACGAGCAGTACTTC
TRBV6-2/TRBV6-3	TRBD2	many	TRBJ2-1	CASSYYGTSGRNEQFF	TGTGCCAGCAGTTACTACGGGACTAGCGGGAGAAATGAGCAGTTCTTC
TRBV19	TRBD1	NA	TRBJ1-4	CASSSGGNEKLFF	TGTGCCAGTAGCTCAGGGGGTAATGAAAAACTGTTTTTT
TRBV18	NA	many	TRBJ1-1	CASSQTRNTEAFF	TGTGCCAGCTCACAAACCAGGAACACTGAAGCTTTCTTT
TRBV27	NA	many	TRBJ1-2	CASSLNIRSYGYTF	TGTGCCAGCAGTTTAAACATTCGGAGCTATGGCTACACCTTC
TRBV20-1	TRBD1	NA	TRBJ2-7	CSASWTGLGQYF	TGCAGTGCTTCATGGACAGGTTTGGGGCAGTACTTC
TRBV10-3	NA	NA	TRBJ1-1	CAISGWDTGTEAFF	TGTGCCATCAGTGGTTGGGACACAGGTACTGAAGCTTTCTTT
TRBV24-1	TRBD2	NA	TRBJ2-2	CATRPRAGAPGNTGELFF	TGTGCCACCCGCCCCAGGGCGGGAGCACCGGGGAACACCGGGGAGCTGTTTTTT
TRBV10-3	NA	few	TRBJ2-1	CAIPRVETYNEQFF	TGTGCCATCCCTCGGGTTGAGACCTACAATGAGCAGTTCTTC
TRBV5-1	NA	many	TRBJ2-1	CASSLMSDSGEQFF	TGCGCCAGCAGCTTGATGTCGGATTCGGGTGAGCAGTTCTTC
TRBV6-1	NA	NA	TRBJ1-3	CARKLRWGVCSGNTIYF	TGTGCCAGGAAATTGCGGTGGGGTGTGTGTTCTGGAAACACCATATATTTT
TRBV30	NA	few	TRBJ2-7	CAWSGGAASSYEQYF	TGTGCCTGGAGTGGCGGAGCGGCTAGCTCCTACGAGCAGTACTTC
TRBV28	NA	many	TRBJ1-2	CASQTPSVTYGYTF	TGTGCCAGCCAAACCCCATCAGTGACGTATGGCTACACCTTC
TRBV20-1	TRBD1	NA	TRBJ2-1	CSARDPRDSSYNEQFF	TGCAGTGCTAGAGATCCCCGGGACAGCTCCTACAATGAGCAGTTCTTC
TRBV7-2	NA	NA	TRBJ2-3	CASSFTPTSTDTQYF	TGTGCCAGCAGCTTTACTCCCACTAGCACAGATACGCAGTATTTT
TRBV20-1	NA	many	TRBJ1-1	CSARGTWNTEAFF	TGCAGTGCTAGGGGAACATGGAACACTGAAGCTTTCTTT
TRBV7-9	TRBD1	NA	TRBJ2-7	CASSQLTGESYEQYF	TGTGCCAGCAGCCAGTTGACAGGGGAGTCCTACGAGCAGTACTTC
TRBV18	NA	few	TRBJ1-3	CASLPRTEGNTIYF	TGTGCCAGCTTACCACGGACAGAAGGAAACACCATATATTTT
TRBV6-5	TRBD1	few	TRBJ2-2	CASSYAGQGATGELFF	TGTGCCAGCAGTTACGCCGGACAGGGGGCCACCGGGGAGCTGTTTTTT
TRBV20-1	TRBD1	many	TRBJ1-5	CSATQGTGNQPQHF	TGCAGTGCAACACAGGGGACGGGCAATCAGCCCCAGCATTTT
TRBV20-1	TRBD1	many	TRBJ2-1	CSAPKQGRIGSYNEQFF	TGCAGTGCTCCCAAACAGGGGAGAATTGGCTCCTACAATGAGCAGTTCTTC
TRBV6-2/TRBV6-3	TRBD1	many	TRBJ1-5	CASSSGGSSNQPQHF	TGTGCCAGCAGTTCAGGGGGGTCAAGCAATCAGCCCCAGCATTTT
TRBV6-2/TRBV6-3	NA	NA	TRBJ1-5	CASSFDGQGRNQPQHF	TGTGCCAGCAGTTTCGACGGGCAGGGGCGAAATCAGCCCCAGCATTTT
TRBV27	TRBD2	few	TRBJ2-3	CASSWAVGLAGTDTQYF	TGTGCCAGCAGTTGGGCCGTGGGGCTAGCGGGCACAGATACGCAGTATTTT
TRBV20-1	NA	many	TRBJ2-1	CSARGASGNSYNEQFF	TGCAGTGCTAGGGGGGCCAGCGGGAACTCCTACAATGAGCAGTTCTTC
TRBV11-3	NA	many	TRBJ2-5	CASSFGGLETQYF	TGTGCCAGCAGCTTTGGAGGGTTGGAGACCCAGTACTTC
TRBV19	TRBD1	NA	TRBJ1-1	CASSTGQGVGEAFF	TGTGCCAGTAGTACGGGACAGGGAGTTGGTGAAGCTTTCTTT
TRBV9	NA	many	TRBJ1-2	CASSVGNGYTF	TGTGCCAGCAGCGTAGGGAATGGCTACACCTTC
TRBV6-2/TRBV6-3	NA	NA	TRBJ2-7	CASTSSWGARPYEQYF	TGTGCCAGCACCTCTTCGTGGGGCGCCCGACCCTACGAGCAGTACTTC
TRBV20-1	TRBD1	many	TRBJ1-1	CSAKAGGDTEAFF	TGCAGTGCTAAGGCAGGGGGCGACACTGAAGCTTTCTTT
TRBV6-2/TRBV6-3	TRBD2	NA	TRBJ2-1	CASSSRTSGAYNEQFF	TGTGCCAGCAGTTCCCGGACTAGCGGGGCCTACAATGAGCAGTTCTTC
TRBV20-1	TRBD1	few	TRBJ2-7	CSAPFRTGFPYEQYF	TGCAGTGCACCCTTCCGGACAGGGTTCCCCTACGAGCAGTACTTC
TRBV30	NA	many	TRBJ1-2	CAWSSIPTSYGYTF	TGTGCCTGGAGTTCGATACCTACAAGCTATGGCTACACCTTC
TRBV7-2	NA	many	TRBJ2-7	CASSLVVWEDAYEQYF	TGTGCCAGCAGCTTAGTTGTGTGGGAGGATGCGTACGAGCAGTACTTC
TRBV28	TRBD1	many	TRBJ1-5	CASSTWRGRNQPQHF	TGTGCCAGCAGTACCTGGAGGGGGCGCAATCAGCCCCAGCATTTT
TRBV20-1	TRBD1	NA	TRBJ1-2	CSAMGQDYGYTF	TGCAGTGCCATGGGACAGGACTATGGCTACACCTTC
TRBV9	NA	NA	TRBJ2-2	CASSTHTGELFF	TGTGCCAGCAGCACCCACACCGGGGAGCTGTTTTTT
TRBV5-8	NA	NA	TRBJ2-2	CASSSPDTNTGELFF	TGTGCCAGCAGTTCTCCCGACACCAACACCGGGGAGCTGTTTTTT